The clone carrying this T cell receptor (beta chain) was picked up one time. As yet, its antigen is unknown. This sample is part of a study of cytomegalovirus exposure and HLA in healthy donors. Overall study findings and caveats: Some TCR beta chains (164 of them) were listed as cytomegalovirus-associated.

V lost 3 bases to trimming and J lost 5 bases; unmatched junction nucleotides: 4. The CDR3 extends over 13 amino acids. The germline V gene encodes CDR1 SGDLS and CDR2 YYNGEE. The PCR used 60 Vbeta and 13 Jbeta primers. The method was immunoSEQ multiplex PCR; TCRdb's version includes in-frame clones alone and lacks a portion of them. The sample shows about 94,000 clones, roughly 76% of them seen only once. The chain carries TRBV9 and TRBJ1-1; 7 nucleotides match TRBD1. This sequence was found in a male donor in good health and CMV-seronegative. The sequencing input was PBMCs. In DNA form, the CDR3 reads TGTGCCAGCAGCGAAGGGGGCGGTACTGAAGCTTTCTTT. Protein: CASSEGGGTEAFF.